Below, 4 T cell receptor beta chains from the same sample are listed, as sequenced in a study of CD4+ T cells in melanoma. Using immunoSEQ multiplex PCR, the repertoire was profiled, and TCRdb retains in-frame clones only, with some absent. The table records 10,000 to 12,000 clones, about 60% of them present only once. Sequenced sample: cells from a culture (not recorded whether cultured in vitro). Receptors originate from a human donor with melanoma.

The chain uses TRBV2 and TRBJ2-5; 9 bases map to TRBD1. J was trimmed by 13 bases and V by 8 bases; bases with no gene match: 11. This CDR3 is 12 amino acids long. CDR1 is SNHLY, CDR2 FYNNEI, per germline. The CDR3 spells CASLGTGSTLYF. CDR3 coding DNA: TGTGCCAGCTTAGGGACAGGGTCAACTCTGTACTTC. The whole variable domain, filled in from reference TRBV2 and TRBJ2-5, reads EPEVTQTPSHQVTQMGQEVILRCVPISNHLYFYWYRQILGQKVEFLVSFYNNEISEKSEIFDDQFSVERPDGSNFTLKIRSTKLEDSAMYFCASLGTGSTLYFGPGTRLLVL.

In its sample, this clone is medium-sized. This sequence joins TRBV29-1 and TRBJ1-2; no clear D. V was clipped by 5 bases and J by 4 bases, with 20 bases between them. The CDR3 consists of 15 residues. The germline V gene encodes CDR1 SQVTM and CDR2 ANQGSEA. CDR3 coding DNA: TGCAGCGTTTCAGGATGGTCCAGGAAGGGCTATGGCTACACCTTC. Its translation: CSVSGWSRKGYGYTF. Looking up the rest from reference TRBV29-1 and TRBJ1-2 gives the full variable domain: SAVISQKPSRDICQRGTSLTIQCQVDSQVTMMFWYRQQPGQSLTLIATANQGSEATYESGFVIDKFPISRPNLTFSTLTVSNMSPEDSSIYLCSVSGWSRKGYGYTFGSGTRLTVV.

In its sample, this clone was seen once. This sequence joins TRBV5-1 and TRBJ2-3, with TRBD1 matching 8 bases. The CDR3 is 17 residues long. The V gene end was trimmed by 3 bases and the J gene end by 2 bases; junction bases not matched to a gene: 11. Germline V gene sequence: CDR1 SGHRS, CDR2 YFSETQ. CDR3 nucleotides: TGCGCCAGCAGCTGGACCGGGACAGGAGCCTTCACAGATACGCAGTATTTT. It yields the protein CASSWTGTGAFTDTQYF.

This clone was seen a handful of times. The chain carries TRBV5-1 and TRBJ1-1; TRBD1 aligns across 9 bases. The CDR3 has 16 residues. V dropped 2 bases and J dropped 7; count of bases not matched to a gene: 12. Germline V lookup: CDR1 SGHRS, CDR2 YFSETQ. The CDR3 DNA reads as TGCGCCAGCAGCTTTAGGTCCGGGACAGGGAATGTTGAAGCTTTCTTT. This gives the protein CASSFRSGTGNVEAFF.